The TCR beta chain described here comes from a study of T-cell reconstitution after alpha-beta-depleted transplantation in children. Overall study results and limits: Surviving recipient T cells and thymic progenitors accounted for the high day-60 TCRbeta diversity observed in some patients. The authors attributed T-cell counts and diversity one year after transplant mostly to newly produced T cells. After transplant, at about two months, alpha-beta T cells were reportedly derived from several hundred expanded graft clones.

With respect to this clonotype: The antigen remains undetermined.

Looked up from germline, CDR1 is DFQATT and CDR2 is SNEGSKA (reference sequence). Germline trimming cut 6 bases from V and 3 bases from J; bases unmatched to any gene: 4. The CDR3 totals 13 residues. Library preparation (for TCRbeta) was performed with unique molecular identifiers. Using its own MiXCR run on the PCR reads, TCRdb lists one record per CDR3 protein. The table has a few hundred thousand distinct CDR3 sequences, about a quarter seen once. This chain joins TRBV20-1 and TRBJ2-1, with TRBD2 matching over 8 bases. The source material was PBMCs, sampled before TCRalphabeta/CD19-depleted stem cell transplant. This clonotype was obtained from a boy in the first two years of life with Wiskott-Aldrich syndrome, due to receive a stem cell transplant. CDR3 in amino acids: CSAEREFYNEQFF. In nucleotides, the CDR3 is TGCAGTGCGGAGCGGGAGTTCTACAATGAGCAGTTCTTC.